This T cell receptor (beta chain) comes out of a study of PD-1 blockade in classical Hodgkin lymphoma (dated by TCRdb to 2019 to 2021). For the wider study: Nivolumab dosing was 3 mg/kg intravenously every 2 weeks, continuing until either disease progression or unacceptable toxicity. To define a peripheral blood immune signature of response to PD-1 blockade in classical Hodgkin lymphoma, the study combined TCR beta sequencing with CyTOF.

Turning to this clone: Its antigen is unknown. No much larger clone exists at a distance of one base, and base qualities are not known.

The study at large found these results: Baseline TCR diversity was reported as lower in newly diagnosed patients than in healthy donors, and lower still in relapsed/refractory patients. By C4D1, a significant rise was seen in CD4+ TCR diversity but not in CD8+ TCR diversity (p=0.0027 vs p=0.16), and the rise was most apparent among complete responders (p=0.02). Patients starting nivolumab less than 1 year after ASCT had lower diversity and were excluded from later analyses to avoid confounding by immune reconstitution. Among trial patients, those achieving complete response had baseline diversity similar to that of newly diagnosed patients, while diversity was significantly lower in partial responders and progressors. Only a single clinical trial cohort was studied, and what caused the repertoire differences, possibly disease activity or prior therapy, remained undefined.

The Qiagen DNeasy kit was used to extract genomic DNA both from unsorted PBMCs and from the negatively selected CD4+ and CD8+ fractions. Amplification of TCR beta CDR3 regions was done by immunoSEQ multiplex PCR with primers that anneal to V and J segments. A synthetic immune receptor repertoire was used to minimize amplification bias, and remaining bias was computationally removed after sequencing. The published analysis was carried out like this. Custom Python scripts were used to quantify repertoire diversity as the Shannon entropy index. Unsorted, CD4+ and CD8+ repertoires were analyzed separately, except in combined analyses where CD4+ and CD8+ sequences were merged in silico. A clone counted as expanded when the clone's frequency after treatment rose at least 2-fold relative to C1D1, and clones undetected at baseline were given a pseudocount of 0.5. Clones with 0 or 1 copy at C1D1 were defined as singleton clones, while clones with 2 or more copies were defined as non-singleton clones. Clones expanded in unsorted samples were annotated as CD4+, CD8+ or unknown by matching protein sequences in sorted samples from the same patient. Wilcoxon tests on paired samples were used to test diversity changes from C1D1 to C4D1. TCRdb retrieved this table from immuneACCESS and kept in-frame rearrangements only. Not all clones are present; in checked studies, unresolved V genes account for under half, and no reason is known for the remainder. V, J and clone size are taken as reported in that table, and D and trimming were inferred from the DNA itself. The sample table contains 20,000 to 25,000 clones; only one count was recorded for about 64% of them. The ten largest clones represent around 6% of the sample.

Based on the germline V gene, the CDR1 and CDR2 sequences are MDHEN and SYDVKM. Trimming takes 3 bases from V and 7 bases from J, and the germline ends sit 10 bases apart. The CDR3 runs 13 residues from the cysteine to the phenylalanine. Only CDR3 DNA is held: 39 bases, read in frame from base 1. Interpreted using the paper, the time point label stands for: cycle 1 day 1 (C1D1), immediately before nivolumab initiation. Every trial patient had relapsed after autologous stem cell transplantation, and cohorts A, B and C differed in prior brentuximab vedotin exposure. The trial cohort comprised 60 or so patients with relapsed/refractory classical Hodgkin lymphoma whose best overall responses were complete response, partial response or progressive disease. In the multi-cohort phase II CheckMate 205 trial, trial patients received single-agent nivolumab. An independent review committee assessed best overall response by applying the 2007 International Working Group response criteria. Trial PBMCs were obtained immediately prior to nivolumab initiation (C1D1) and on therapy at cycle 2 day 1 and cycle 4 day 1. After peripheral blood was drawn into 8 mL Vacutainer Cell Preparation Tubes, PBMCs were isolated by centrifugation and then cryopreserved.

Recombination linked TRBV28 to TRBJ1-5, with no confident D gene call. This TCR was recovered from a human donor with classical Hodgkin lymphoma. The specimen was peripheral blood mononuclear cells (PBMCs), collected at baseline. The CDR3 protein is CASSLDLGQPQHF. At the DNA level, the sequence is TGTGCCAGCAGTTTGGACCTGGGGCAGCCCCAGCATTTT.